The TCR beta chain described here comes from a study of shared clonotypes between healthy human individuals. The material for each subset, its genomic DNA, was split evenly across several immunoSEQ plates. Unsorted PBMC DNA underwent sequencing on ten immunoSEQ deep assay plates. The repertoire was sequenced with immunoSEQ multiplex PCR; TCRdb's copy has only in-frame clones and lacks some. This sample has more than 450,000 clones; around 74% occur once, and the top ten carry under 15%. This clone was counted a single time. The germline V gene has CDR1 KGHSH and CDR2 LQKENI. The ends were cut back, 0 bases at V and 0 bases at J, with 8 bases in the middle. The CDR3 is 16 residues long.

This sequence originates from a woman aged 40 to 50 in good health. Some clones in this sample may be carry-over from other donors' samples. The sequenced material came from PBMCs. This chain joins TRBV18 and TRBJ2-2, with unresolved D. Here the CDR3 DNA reads TGTGCCAGCTCACCACCGCAACGGACGAACACCGGGGAGCTGTTTTTT. Protein sequence: CASSPPQRTNTGELFF.